These 32 T cell receptor beta chains came from one sample sequenced in a study of PD-1 blockade in classical Hodgkin lymphoma (dated by TCRdb to about 2020). The meaning of the sample's time point label: cycle 1 day 1 (C1D1), immediately before nivolumab initiation. Every trial patient had relapsed following autologous stem cell transplantation, and prior brentuximab vedotin exposure was what differed among cohorts A, B and C. Library creation used the immunoSEQ multiplex PCR assay. The immuneACCESS repertoire file appears here via TCRdb, limited to in-frame rearrangements. These files lack a portion of the clones; in checked studies, under half of the deficit traces to unresolved V genes, and the cause of the others is not known. The sample data list about 32,000 clones, and about four fifths of these were observed just once. The ten largest clones capture 25% to 40% of the sample. The sequences come from peripheral blood mononuclear cells (PBMCs), collected at baseline. The receptors come from a human donor with classical Hodgkin lymphoma.

In its sample, this clone was seen once. This sequence joins TRBV28 and TRBJ2-7, with unresolved D. CDR3 size: 15 residues. V dropped 6 bases and J dropped 2 bases, with 17 bases sitting between them. Germline V gene sequence: CDR1 MDHEN, CDR2 SYDVKM. In nucleotides, the CDR3 is TGTGCCAGCAGCCACGAAACCGGGCCAACCTACGAGCAGTACTTC. This translates into CASSHETGPTYEQYF.

The chain carries TRBV9 and TRBJ1-4; D gene unclear. Germline lookup yields CDR1 SGDLS and CDR2 YYNGEE. The CDR3 has 15 residues. Trimming stripped 3 bases from V and 4 bases from J, with 13 bases between. CDR3 coding DNA: TGTGCCAGCAGCGCTTCAGGCGGCTATAATGAAAAACTGTTTTTT. This encodes CASSASGGYNEKLFF.

The chain carries TRBV23-1 and TRBJ1-5; D is possibly TRBD1 (6 bases). TRBV23-1 is flagged as an ORF with uncertain function. This CDR3 is 17 amino acids long. Trimming took off 4 bases at V and 1 base at J, with 17 bases between the two ends. The CDR3 sequence is CASSPRGGPRSNQPQHF. In nucleotides, the CDR3 is TGCGCCAGCAGTCCCCGTGGGGGGCCTAGGAGCAATCAGCCCCAGCATTTT.

The chain uses TRBV12-5 and TRBJ1-1; tentatively, D is TRBD1 (5 bases). Per germline, CDR1 LGHNT and CDR2 FRNRAP. The CDR3 is 13 residues long. Trimming cost V 7 bases and J 3 bases, with 12 bases left between them. The CDR3 nucleotides are TGTGCTAGTGCCCGGGGCAGGGACACTGAAGCTTTCTTT. This gives the protein CASARGRDTEAFF. The entire variable domain, with the rest obtained from reference TRBV12-5 and TRBJ1-1, is as follows: DARVTQTPRHKVTEMGQEVTMRCQPILGHNTVFWYRQTMMQGLELLAYFRNRAPLDDSGMPKDRFSAEMPDATLATLKIQPSEPRDSAVYFCASARGRDTEAFFGQGTRLTVV.

The V and J genes are TRBV7-9 and TRBJ2-1; either TRBD1 or TRBD2 may fit D (7 bases each). Trimming left V 3 bases short and J 2 bases short, with 11 bases between. CDR1 and CDR2 (germline): SEHNR, FQNEAQ (reference sequence). The CDR3 is 15 residues long. The CDR3 here is CASSLGGGPYNEQFF. The CDR3 DNA sequence: TGTGCCAGCAGCTTGGGAGGGGGCCCCTACAATGAGCAGTTCTTC.

V gene TRBV19 combines with J gene TRBJ2-5, with TRBD2 identical over 8 bases. Germline lookup yields CDR1 LNHDA and CDR2 SQIVND (reference sequence). The CDR3 loop spans 15 amino acids. The V and J ends lost 7 bases and 5 bases, in that order; junction bases with no gene match: 12. The CDR3 sequence is CASKSSGGAWETQYF. CDR3 in DNA: TGTGCCAGTAAATCATCCGGGGGGGCCTGGGAGACCCAGTACTTC. Variable domain in full (rest from reference TRBV19 and TRBJ2-5): DGGITQSPKYLFRKEGQNVTLSCEQNLNHDAMYWYRQDPGQGLRLIYYSQIVNDFQKGDIAEGYSVSREKKESFPLTVTSAQKNPTAFYLCASKSSGGAWETQYFGPGTRLLVL.

This chain connects TRBV11-2 to TRBJ2-5, with D unclear. The germline V gene has CDR1 SGHAT and CDR2 FQNNGV. With 5 bases removed from V and 4 bases from J, the gap between germline ends came to 8 bases. The CDR3 is 12 residues long. In DNA, the CDR3 is TGTGCCAGCAGCCCCCAAAGAGAGACCCAGTACTTC. This encodes CASSPQRETQYF.

The chain is built from TRBV13 and TRBJ2-5, with D uncertain. V lost 2 bases and J 2 bases, leaving 18 bases between the germline ends. The CDR3 totals 17 residues. Germline V gene data show CDR1 as PRHDT and CDR2 as FYEKMQ (reference sequence). CDR3 DNA sequence: TGTGCCAGCAGCTTACTCTCTCCTGCGCTGAAACAAGAGACCCAGTACTTC. Its protein is CASSLLSPALKQETQYF. The full variable domain, its missing parts supplied by reference TRBV13 and TRBJ2-5, is AAGVIQSPRHLIKEKRETATLKCYPIPRHDTVYWYQQGPGQDPQFLISFYEKMQSDKGSIPDRFSAQQFSDYHSELNMSSLELGDSALYFCASSLLSPALKQETQYFGPGTRLLVL.

J is TRBJ2-1 and V is TRBV5-1, with D perhaps being TRBD1 or TRBD2 (5 bases each). This CDR3 is built from 15 residues. The V end lost 0 bases, the J end lost 2 bases, and 9 bases lay between the germline ends. Germline V gene data show CDR1 as SGHRS and CDR2 as YFSETQ. CDR3 in DNA: TGCGCCAGCAGCTTGGCAGGGACCCCCTACAATGAGCAGTTCTTC. It codes for CASSLAGTPYNEQFF. Full variable domain (rest looked up from reference TRBV5-1 and TRBJ2-1): KAGVTQTPRYLIKTRGQQVTLSCSPISGHRSVSWYQQTPGQGLQFLFEYFSETQRNKGNFPGRFSGRQFSNSRSEMNVSTLELGDSALYLCASSLAGTPYNEQFFGPGTRLTVL.

This clone was detected only once. The chain recombines TRBV29-1 with TRBJ1-2; the D is unclear. The germline gives CDR1 SQVTM, CDR2 ANQGSEA. The CDR3 length is 13 residues. V lost 1 base to trimming and J lost 8 bases, with 14 bases between them. The CDR3 sequence is CSVEVVEGGGYTF. CDR3 in DNA: TGCAGCGTTGAAGTAGTGGAGGGAGGGGGCTACACCTTC.

This clone was found a few times. This rearrangement joins TRBV7-2 to TRBJ1-4; the D gene is possibly TRBD1 (6 bases). V lost 8 bases and J lost 7, with 14 bases in between. The CDR3 covers 13 residues. Germline values: CDR1 SGHTA, CDR2 FQGNSA. CDR3 protein: CASRTGMSEKLFF. For the CDR3, the DNA is TGTGCCAGCCGAACAGGGATGAGTGAAAAACTGTTTTTT.

The chain employs TRBV4-3 and TRBJ1-1; tentative D call: TRBD1 (5 bases). CDR3 length: 15 amino acids. CDR1 is LGHNA, CDR2 YSLEER, per germline. V was cut by 0 bases and J by 5 bases, with 13 bases left in between. CDR3 amino acids: CASSQEASGGTEAFF. CDR3 nucleotide sequence: TGCGCCAGCAGCCAAGAAGCTTCTGGGGGGACTGAAGCTTTCTTT.

The rearrangement uses TRBV6-5 and TRBJ2-1, with D possibly called TRBD1 or TRBD2 (5 bases each). The CDR3 consists of 14 residues. Germline V lookup: CDR1 MNHEY, CDR2 SVGAGI. The ends were cut back, 2 bases at V and 5 bases at J, with 10 bases in the middle. The DNA of the CDR3 is TGTGCCAGCAGTTACACGGGGCGGAACAATGAGCAGTTCTTC. This gives the protein CASSYTGRNNEQFF.

This clone was seen only once. The CDR3 protein is CASSIRTGGSYEQYF. CDR3 coding DNA: TGTGCCAGTAGTATCCGGACAGGGGGGTCCTACGAGCAGTACTTC. The chain links TRBV19 to TRBJ2-7, with 10 bases fitting TRBD1. With V trimmed by 3 bases and J by 1 base, 3 bases remained unmatched. CDR1 LNHDA and CDR2 SQIVND come from the germline V gene (reference sequence). CDR3 length: 15 residues.

The chain links TRBV5-1 to TRBJ1-3; D is unresolved. The CDR3 totals 14 residues. Trimming cost V 5 bases and J 2 bases, with 11 bases left between them. Germline V CDR1 and CDR2: SGHRS, YFSETQ. The CDR3 here is CASSRLRTGNTIYF. CDR3 coding DNA: TGCGCCAGCAGTCGGCTCAGGACTGGAAACACCATATATTTT.

The chain couples TRBV2 to TRBJ2-3; TRBD1 or TRBD2 may be the D gene (5 bases each). Trimming cost V 6 bases and J 0 bases, with 10 bases left between them. The CDR3 has 14 residues. Germline V gene data show CDR1 as SNHLY and CDR2 as FYNNEI. CDR3 sequence (DNA): TGTGCCAGCAGGGGGGTAACTAGCACAGATACGCAGTATTTT. Amino acids: CASRGVTSTDTQYF.

The chain has TRBV5-1 and TRBJ1-5, with D hard to call. The CDR3 has 14 amino acids. Looked up from germline, CDR1 is SGHRS and CDR2 is YFSETQ. V dropped 1 base and J dropped 4 bases, with 9 bases sitting between them. DNA for the CDR3: TGCGCCAGCAGCTTGAACAGTCAAAATCAGCCCCAGCATTTT. Translation: CASSLNSQNQPQHF.

The genes are TRBV5-1 and TRBJ1-1, with D perhaps matching TRBD1 (6 bases). CDR1 is SGHRS and CDR2 is YFSETQ in the germline V gene. The CDR3 length is 11 residues. Trimming cost V 5 bases and J 7 bases, with 9 bases left between them. The CDR3, as DNA: TGCGCCAGCAGTAGGGGGATTGAAGCTTTCTTT. It specifies CASSRGIEAFF.

CDR3 sequence reads: CASSPQPGQEEYTF. CDR3 nucleotide sequence: TGCGCCAGCAGCCCGCAACCGGGACAGGAAGAATACACCTTC. The chain links TRBV5-1 to TRBJ1-2; 8 nucleotides line up with TRBD1. The CDR3 has 14 amino acids. Germline V gene data show CDR1 as SGHRS and CDR2 as YFSETQ. Losses at the gene ends were 4 bases for V and 11 bases for J; bases not matched to a gene: 13. Looking up the rest from reference TRBV5-1 and TRBJ1-2 gives the full variable domain: KAGVTQTPRYLIKTRGQQVTLSCSPISGHRSVSWYQQTPGQGLQFLFEYFSETQRNKGNFPGRFSGRQFSNSRSEMNVSTLELGDSALYLCASSPQPGQEEYTFGSGTRLTVV.

With regard to this clone: Likely a read error: the CDR3 ends without its conserved phenylalanine or tryptophan. The DNA is omitted, as the CDR3 cannot be located on it reliably, and the CDR3 follows TCRdb's listing. This chain uses TRBV2 with TRBJ1-4; TRBD1, the D gene given by the table, was not confirmed from the DNA. The germline V gene encodes CDR1 SNHLY and CDR2 FYNNEI. The length of the CDR3 is 13 amino acids, counting both ends. CDR3: CASQGDREIPSNV.

Concerning this clone: Additional DNA sequences in this sample encode the identical CDR3. This chain joins TRBV7-9 and TRBJ2-5; the D is unclear. CDR1 is SEHNR, CDR2 FQNEAQ, per germline (reference sequence). This CDR3 spans 11 amino acids. With 2 bases removed from V and 4 bases from J, the gap between germline ends came to 2 bases. The CDR3 nucleotides are TGTGCCAGCAGCTTAATAGAGACCCAGTACTTC. It specifies CASSLIETQYF.

The rearrangement links TRBV7-2 to TRBJ1-2; the D gene is possibly TRBD1 (5 bases). Per the germline V gene, CDR1 is SGHTA and CDR2 is FQGNSA. V lost 7 bases, J lost 4 bases, and 10 bases lay in between. The CDR3 loop spans 12 amino acids. The chain's CDR3 is CASTTQGYGYTF. The CDR3 DNA follows: TGTGCCAGCACCACCCAGGGCTATGGCTACACCTTC.

The chain couples TRBV5-1 to TRBJ2-7, with D possibly TRBD1 on 6 matching bases. Between the trimmed V and J ends, which lost 4 bases and 0 bases, there was a span of 14 bases. The germline gives CDR1 SGHRS, CDR2 YFSETQ. The CDR3 runs 15 residues. CDR3 nucleotide sequence: TGCGCCAGCAGCCCTCGTCAGGGGAGCTCCTACGAGCAGTACTTC. As protein: CASSPRQGSSYEQYF.

The gene calls are TRBV19 and TRBJ1-6; D not resolved. The V and J ends lost 7 bases and 4 bases respectively, with 5 bases between them. The CDR3 spans 12 residues. Germline lookup yields CDR1 LNHDA and CDR2 SQIVND (reference sequence). Here the CDR3 DNA reads TGTGCCAGTACCGATTATAATTCACCCCTCCACTTT. This sequence encodes CASTDYNSPLHF.

The rearrangement links TRBV7-6 to TRBJ2-7, with D perhaps TRBD2 (5 bases). The CDR3 is made up of 13 amino acids. CDR1 and CDR2 from the germline V gene are SGHVS and FNYEAQ. V shed 5 bases and J shed 8 bases, with 16 bases lying between them. CDR3 nucleotide sequence: TGTGCCAGCAGCCGCGGCGGGTACGGGCAGCAGTACTTC. Translating it yields CASSRGGYGQQYF. The complete variable domain, with remaining parts taken from reference TRBV7-6 and TRBJ2-7, reads GAGVSQSPRYKVTKRGQDVALRCDPISGHVSLYWYRQALGQGPEFLTYFNYEAQQDKSGLPNDRFSAERPEGSISTLTIQRTEQRDSAMYRCASSRGGYGQQYFGPGTRLTVT.

This chain uses TRBV4-2 with TRBJ2-3; possible D gene TRBD1, 6 bases. V was clipped by 3 bases and J by 4 bases, with 14 bases between them. Germline V gene lookup returns CDR1 LGHNA and CDR2 YNFKEQ. This CDR3 has 15 residues. The DNA for the CDR3 is TGTGCCAGCAGCCAGAACAGGGTCAGCGCAGATACGCAGTATTTT. It yields the protein CASSQNRVSADTQYF.

The J gene is TRBJ2-3, the V gene TRBV9, with D perhaps being TRBD1 or TRBD2 (6 bases each). Per the germline V gene, CDR1 is SGDLS and CDR2 is YYNGEE. The CDR3 covers 15 residues. V lost 4 bases and J 2 bases, leaving 14 bases between the germline ends. This CDR3 reads CASSLVGGFTDTQYF. As DNA, the CDR3 is TGTGCCAGCAGCTTGGTCGGGGGCTTCACAGATACGCAGTATTTT.

The chain recombines TRBV11-2 with TRBJ2-7; TRBD2 might be the D (6 bases). Between the trimmed V and J ends, which lost 4 bases and 5 bases, there was a span of 15 bases. Per the germline V gene, CDR1 is SGHAT and CDR2 is FQNNGV. The CDR3 covers 14 residues. This CDR3 reads CASSSGWRADEQYF. The CDR3 DNA is TGTGCCAGCAGCTCCGGTTGGAGGGCCGACGAGCAGTACTTC.

The J gene is TRBJ1-2, the V gene TRBV4-3; possible D gene TRBD1, 5 bases. V was clipped by 0 bases and J by 2 bases, with 10 bases between them. The germline V gene has CDR1 LGHNA and CDR2 YSLEER. The CDR3 consists of 15 residues. DNA of the CDR3: TGCGCCAGCAGCCAAGACTCAGGGTCAAACTATGGCTACACCTTC. Amino acid sequence: CASSQDSGSNYGYTF.

V gene TRBV7-9 combines with J gene TRBJ1-1, with 7 bases fitting TRBD1. The CDR3 consists of 14 residues. Losses at the gene ends were 5 bases for V and 4 bases for J; bases not matched to a gene: 7. In germline, CDR1 is SEHNR, CDR2 FQNEAQ (reference sequence). Here the CDR3 DNA reads TGTGCCAGCAGCCCACAGGGGTTGGGCACTGAAGCTTTCTTT. Amino acids: CASSPQGLGTEAFF.

This clone was observed a single time. The chain uses TRBV27 and TRBJ2-7, with 9 bases aligning to TRBD1. The CDR3 spans 18 residues. CDR1 and CDR2 (germline): MNHEY, SMNVEV (reference sequence). Trimming took 1 base from V and 3 from J; bases not matched to a gene: 13. The CDR3 loop is CASSLYPGGTGNFYEQYF. CDR3 in DNA: TGTGCCAGCAGTTTATACCCCGGGGGGACAGGGAATTTCTACGAGCAGTACTTC.

The chain has TRBV13 and TRBJ2-3; 8 nucleotides line up with TRBD2. Germline CDR1 reads PRHDT; CDR2 reads FYEKMQ (reference sequence). This CDR3 spans 14 amino acids. Trimming took 3 bases from V and 5 from J; bases not matched to a gene: 4. DNA of the CDR3: TGTGCCAGCAGCTTCGGGACTAGACGAGATACGCAGTATTTT. This encodes CASSFGTRRDTQYF.